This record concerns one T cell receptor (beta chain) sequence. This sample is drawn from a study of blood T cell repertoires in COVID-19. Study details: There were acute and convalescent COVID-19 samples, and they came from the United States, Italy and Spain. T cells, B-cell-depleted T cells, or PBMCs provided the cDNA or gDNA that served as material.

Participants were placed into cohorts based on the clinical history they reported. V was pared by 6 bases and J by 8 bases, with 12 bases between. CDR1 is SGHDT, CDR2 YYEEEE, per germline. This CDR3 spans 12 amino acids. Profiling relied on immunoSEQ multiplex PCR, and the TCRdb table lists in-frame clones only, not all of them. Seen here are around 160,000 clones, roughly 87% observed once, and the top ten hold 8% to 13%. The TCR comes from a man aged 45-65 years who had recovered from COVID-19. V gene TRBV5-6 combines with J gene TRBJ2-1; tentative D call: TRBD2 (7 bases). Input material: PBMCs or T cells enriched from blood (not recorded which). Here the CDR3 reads CASTPGGDEQFF. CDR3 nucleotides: TGTGCCAGCACTCCGGGGGGCGATGAGCAGTTCTTC.